This record looks at one T cell receptor (beta chain) sequence and its context. What it binds is unknown. 5'RACE template switching with UMIs generated TCR beta cDNA. Each CDR3 protein gets one entry in TCRdb, which reprocessed the 5' RACE reads and gives no DNA. In total, the table holds about 460,000 distinct CDR3 sequences. The germline gives CDR1 DFQATT, CDR2 SNEGSKA (reference sequence). This CDR3 has 14 amino acids. The data derive from a study of T cells expressing NK-cell markers. Background on the study: All TCR beta repertoires analysed originated from sorted CD3+CD56+NKG2C+, CD3+CD56+NKG2C- and CD3+CD56-NKG2C+ T cells. Regarding the study as a whole: Also leading the CD3+CD56-NKG2C+ fraction in a handful of donors were these clonotypes.

Sequencing was done on a sample of blood T cells: a sorted CD56 or NKG2C T cell subset, CD4+ or CD8+ T cells, or bulk PBMC T cells (not recorded which). The TCR was taken from a woman in her forties or fifties in good health. The V and J genes are TRBV20-1 and TRBJ1-4; TCRdb designates TRBD1, a call that cannot be tested without DNA. CDR3 amino acids: CSAPRQGNQEKLFF.